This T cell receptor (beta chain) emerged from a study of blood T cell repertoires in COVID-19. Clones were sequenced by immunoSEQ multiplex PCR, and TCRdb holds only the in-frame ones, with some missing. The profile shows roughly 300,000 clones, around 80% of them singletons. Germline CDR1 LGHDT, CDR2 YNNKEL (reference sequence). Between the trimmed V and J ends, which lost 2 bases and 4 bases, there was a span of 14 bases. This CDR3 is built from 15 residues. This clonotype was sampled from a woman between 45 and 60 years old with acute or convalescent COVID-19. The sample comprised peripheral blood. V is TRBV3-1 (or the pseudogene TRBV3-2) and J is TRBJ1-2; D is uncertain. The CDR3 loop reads CASSQKDRQIYGYTF. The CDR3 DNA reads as TGTGCCAGCAGCCAAAAGGATAGACAAATCTATGGCTACACCTTC.